The T cell receptor (beta chain) under discussion was sequenced for a study of OX40 agonist ivuxolimab in advanced cancers. Study-wide background: Patients got intravenous ivuxolimab at 0.01 to 10 mg/kg every 2 weeks. Partial responses were observed in three patients, of whom one had hepatocellular carcinoma and two had cutaneous melanoma. Study-level results: Clonal expansion from baseline to week 6 occurred in both CD4+ and CD8+ T cells.

Trimming cost V 4 bases and J 5 bases; bases outside gene matches: 5. The CDR3 length is 13 residues. Germline values: CDR1 SQVTM, CDR2 ANQGSEA. Clones were read by immunoSEQ multiplex PCR, and TCRdb kept only the in-frame ones, dropping some. In the table there are over 85,000 clones, roughly 88% of which are singletons. As regards this clone: What it binds is unknown.

This specimen was CD4+ or CD8+ T cells sorted from blood, taken in a trial of the OX40 agonist ivuxolimab. This TCR derives from an adult with an advanced solid tumor such as melanoma, head and neck, liver or kidney cancer. The rearrangement links TRBV29-1 to TRBJ1-1; TRBD1 matches 9 bases. CDR3: CSVAQTGGTEAFF. In nucleotides, the CDR3 is TGCAGCGTTGCCCAGACAGGGGGAACTGAAGCTTTCTTT.